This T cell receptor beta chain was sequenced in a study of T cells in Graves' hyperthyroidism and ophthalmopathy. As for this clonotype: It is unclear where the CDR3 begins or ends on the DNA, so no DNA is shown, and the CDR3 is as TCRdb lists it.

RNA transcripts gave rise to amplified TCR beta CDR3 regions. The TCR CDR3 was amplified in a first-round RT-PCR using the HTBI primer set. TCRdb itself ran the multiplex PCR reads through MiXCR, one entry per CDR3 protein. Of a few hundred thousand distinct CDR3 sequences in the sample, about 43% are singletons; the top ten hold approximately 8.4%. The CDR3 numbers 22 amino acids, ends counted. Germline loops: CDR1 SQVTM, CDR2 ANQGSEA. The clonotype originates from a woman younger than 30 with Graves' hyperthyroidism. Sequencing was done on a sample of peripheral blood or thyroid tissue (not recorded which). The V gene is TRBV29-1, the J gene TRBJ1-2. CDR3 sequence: CSFSSGGSGEQYFGPGNYGYTF.